This T cell receptor (beta chain) was recovered during a study of blood T cells in healthy people across ages. Study-wide points: There was no known CMV status for donors, so expanded clonotype changes were possibly confounded.

Comments on this clonotype: The target antigen is unknown.

Extractions gave at least 6 micrograms of total RNA per sample. Trimming removed 1 base at V and 9 bases at J, with 16 bases between. Germline lookup yields CDR1 SGHAT and CDR2 FQNNGV. CDR3 size: 16 residues. With a J-beta primer mix and a sample-barcoded 5' primer, a second PCR ran roughly 7 to 11 cycles. Each cDNA molecule carried a tag from a template-switch adaptor that contained 12 random nucleotides. TCRdb reanalysed the 5' RACE reads using MiXCR and keeps one entry per CDR3 protein. The sample shows 850,000 to 1,300,000 distinct CDR3 sequences, 40% to 55% of them seen only once. The sequenced sample was blood. The TCR originated in a woman in her fifties or sixties in good health. The genes are TRBV11-2 and TRBJ1-6, with D unclear. CDR3 DNA sequence: TGTGCCAGCAGCTTAGGCTACAGTTTAGAAGGTTCACCCCTCCACTTT. It encodes CASSLGYSLEGSPLHF.